The 28 T cell receptor beta chains presented below share a single source sample, sequenced in a study of CD8 T cells in ankylosing spondylitis. TCRdb redid the calling of the 5' RACE reads with MiXCR, one entry per CDR3 protein. Found here are 35,000 to 50,000 distinct CDR3 sequences, roughly 3.1% of them singletons; the top ten hold under 3.5%. The sequencing sample was made of blood, either unsorted or a sorted T cell fraction (not recorded which). Receptor source: a male donor with ankylosing spondylitis or in good health (not recorded which).

The table lists this clonotype with many counts. This chain uses TRBV9 with TRBJ2-2; 9 bases match TRBD1. CDR1 SGDLS and CDR2 YYNGEE come from the germline V gene. The CDR3 consists of 17 residues. J lost 4 bases, V lost 0 bases, and 7 bases had no gene match. CDR3 protein: CASSVEGYRGRTGELFF. The CDR3 DNA sequence: TGTGCCAGCAGCGTAGAAGGGTACAGGGGGCGCACCGGGGAGCTGTTTTTT.

The V call is TRBV9, the J call TRBJ2-4; D remains unclear. Trimming cost V 0 bases and J 2 bases, with 6 bases left between them. Germline assignment: CDR1 SGDLS and CDR2 YYNGEE. The length of the CDR3 is 14 residues. The CDR3 DNA reads as TGTGCCAGCAGCGTAGGCGGTACCAAAAACATTCAGTACTTC. This codes for CASSVGGTKNIQYF.

V gene TRBV9 combines with J gene TRBJ1-4, with D possibly matching TRBD1 (6 bases). Per the germline V gene, CDR1 is SGDLS and CDR2 is YYNGEE. The length of the CDR3 is 15 residues. The V end was cut by 0 bases, the J end by 5 bases, with 11 bases between. The CDR3 reads CASSVEGGKNEKLFF. DNA of the CDR3: TGTGCCAGCAGCGTAGAAGGGGGTAAAAATGAAAAACTGTTTTTT.

Ten or more counts support this clonotype. The chain joins TRBV21-1 to TRBJ2-7; the table calls TRBD1, which could not be checked here. TRBV21-1 is given as a pseudogene. The length of the CDR3 is 18 residues. The CDR3 DNA is TGTGCCAGCAGCAAAAAGGTGACAGGCCCTAAGAGCTCCTACGAGCAGTACGTC. It encodes CASSKKVTGPKSSYEQYV.

Many counts were recorded for this clonotype. V is TRBV9 and J is TRBJ2-1; the D gene is possibly TRBD2 (7 bases). Germline V CDR1 and CDR2: SGDLS, YYNGEE. The CDR3 is made up of 14 amino acids. V lost 4 bases to trimming and J lost 6 bases, with 14 bases between them. CDR3 protein: CASSLGGGGNEQFF. CDR3 DNA: TGTGCCAGCAGCCTAGGGGGGGGCGGCAATGAGCAGTTCTTC.

The rearrangement links TRBV9 to TRBJ2-3; possibly TRBD2 for D (7 bases). The CDR3 runs to 15 residues. CDR1 and CDR2 (germline): SGDLS, YYNGEE. V shed 3 bases and J shed 4 bases, with 15 bases lying between them. The CDR3 region is CASSAGGGGSDTQYF. CDR3 nucleotides: TGTGCCAGCAGCGCCGGAGGGGGGGGGTCAGATACGCAGTATTTT.

This clonotype was seen many times. V usage is TRBV9 and J usage is TRBJ2-1; the match to TRBD2 covers 13 bases. The CDR3 length is 16 residues. V trimming: 4 bases; J trimming: 2 bases; junction bases outside the gene matches: 3. Germline-derived CDR1 and CDR2 are SGDLS and YYNGEE. The CDR3 DNA is TGTGCCAGCAGCCCGGGGACTAGCGGGGCCTACAATGAGCAGTTCTTC. Protein product: CASSPGTSGAYNEQFF.

The sample holds many counts of this clonotype. This sequence joins TRBV9 and TRBJ2-3; D remains ambiguous. This CDR3 has 13 residues. The germline gives CDR1 SGDLS, CDR2 YYNGEE. Deletions cut 6 bases from V and 1 base from J, with 9 bases between. CDR3 nucleotides: TGTGCCAGCACCTTGGCAGGCACAGATACGCAGTATTTT. It codes for CASTLAGTDTQYF.

By sample fraction, this clonotype is medium-sized. This chain uses TRBV7-4 with TRBJ2-7; 9 bases are a match to TRBD1. The CDR3 is 15 residues long. Germline CDR1 and CDR2: SGHVT and SQSDAQ. V lost 1 base to trimming and J lost 7 bases; unmatched junction nucleotides: 8. The CDR3 reads CASSLGTGAKCEQYV. The CDR3 nucleotides are TGTGCCAGCAGCTTAGGGACAGGGGCCAAGTGTGAGCAGTACGTC.

This clonotype was seen at least ten times. This rearrangement joins TRBV3-1 to TRBJ1-1; D remains ambiguous. The germline V gene has CDR1 LGHDT and CDR2 YNNKEL (reference sequence). V lost 10 bases to trimming and J lost 0 bases, with 9 bases between them. The CDR3 sequence is 12 residues long. DNA of the CDR3: TGTGCCAACCTCAGGATGAACACTGAAGCTTTCTTT. The encoded protein is CANLRMNTEAFF.

This clonotype came up many times. J is TRBJ2-5 and V is TRBV9, with 11 bases fitting TRBD1. The CDR3 covers 14 residues. With 3 bases clipped from V and 4 bases from J, the junction kept 2 bases outside the gene matches. Germline values: CDR1 SGDLS, CDR2 YYNGEE. CDR3 residues: CASSGGTGGETQYF. In DNA form, the CDR3 reads TGTGCCAGCAGCGGAGGGACAGGGGGAGAGACCCAGTACTTC. Filled out from reference TRBV9 and TRBJ2-5, the complete variable domain reads DSGVTQTPKHLITATGQRVTLRCSPRSGDLSVYWYQQSLDQGLQFLIQYYNGEERAKGNILERFSAQQFPDLHSELNLSSLELGDSALYFCASSGGTGGETQYFGPGTRLLVL.

This clonotype was seen repeatedly, ten times or more. The CDR3 DNA sequence: TGTGCCAGCAGCGGCGGACTAGCTGGGGAGCAGTTCTTC. It codes for CASSGGLAGEQFF. The chain is built from TRBV9 and TRBJ2-1, with 8 bases matching TRBD2. The CDR3 sequence is 13 residues long. V lost 3 bases, J lost 10 bases, and 6 bases stayed unmatched. Germline V gene data show CDR1 as SGDLS and CDR2 as YYNGEE. The variable domain in full, completed from reference TRBV9 and TRBJ2-1, reads DSGVTQTPKHLITATGQRVTLRCSPRSGDLSVYWYQQSLDQGLQFLIQYYNGEERAKGNILERFSAQQFPDLHSELNLSSLELGDSALYFCASSGGLAGEQFFGPGTRLTVL.

The table lists this clonotype with many counts. CDR3 DNA: TGTGCCAGCAGCGAGGGGGGAAACAATCAGCCCCAGCATTTT. It specifies CASSEGGNNQPQHF. This sequence joins TRBV9 and TRBJ1-5; D possibly corresponds to TRBD1 (6 bases). Trimming took 3 bases from V and 3 from J, leaving 10 bases between them. Germline assignment: CDR1 SGDLS and CDR2 YYNGEE. The CDR3 contains 14 residues.

This clonotype was seen repeatedly, ten times or more. The genes are TRBV9 and TRBJ2-3; D may correspond to TRBD1 or TRBD2 (5 bases each). With 0 bases removed from V and 3 bases from J, the gap between germline ends came to 14 bases. Germline V gene data show CDR1 as SGDLS and CDR2 as YYNGEE. This CDR3 is built from 16 residues. In nucleotides, the CDR3 is TGTGCCAGCAGCGTAGGTGGGGACCCAAAAACAGATACGCAGTATTTT. Amino acid sequence: CASSVGGDPKTDTQYF.

This clonotype showed up many times. This chain connects TRBV9 to TRBJ2-5; 9 bases are shared with TRBD1. The V and J ends lost 4 bases and 3 bases, in that order; junction bases with no gene match: 7. This CDR3 contains 15 residues. Per the germline V gene, CDR1 is SGDLS and CDR2 is YYNGEE. The CDR3 DNA is TGTGCCAGCAGCCCGCCGGGACAGGGTGAAGAGACCCAGTACTTC. Its translation: CASSPPGQGEETQYF.

This clonotype was recorded at least ten times. The CDR3 DNA reads TGTGCCAGCAGCCCCGGACAGGGTAGCCGAGAGACCCAGTACTTC. This codes for CASSPGQGSRETQYF. The rearrangement links TRBV9 to TRBJ2-5; 8 bases agree with TRBD1. Per germline, CDR1 SGDLS and CDR2 YYNGEE. The trim removed 4 bases at V and 4 bases at J, leaving 9 bases unmatched. CDR3 length equals 15 residues.

Ten or more counts support this clonotype. The J gene is TRBJ1-2, the V gene TRBV9; D uncertain. Germline loops: CDR1 SGDLS, CDR2 YYNGEE. The CDR3 runs 11 residues. V was trimmed by 3 bases and J by 11 bases, leaving 11 bases between them. The CDR3 spells CASSAHSRYTF. The CDR3 DNA reads as TGTGCCAGCAGCGCGCACTCCCGGTACACCTTC.

The table lists this clonotype with many counts. This rearrangement joins TRBV9 to TRBJ2-2; the D gene is possibly TRBD1 (5 bases). Germline-derived CDR1 and CDR2 are SGDLS and YYNGEE. The CDR3 contains 16 residues. Trimming took 4 bases from V and 5 from J, leaving 18 bases between them. The CDR3 loop is CASSLFTRTTTGELFF. CDR3 DNA: TGTGCCAGCAGCCTCTTCACCAGGACAACGACCGGGGAGCTGTTTTTT.

This clonotype was seen repeatedly, ten times or more. This sequence joins TRBV9 and TRBJ1-4; D not resolved. CDR1 and CDR2 from the germline V gene are SGDLS and YYNGEE. V gave up 3 bases and J gave up 5 bases, with 20 bases separating them. The CDR3 runs to 17 residues. The CDR3 DNA reads as TGTGCCAGCAGCGCCGGGGAGGTGGGGTCCTGGAATGAAAAACTGTTTTTT. It translates to CASSAGEVGSWNEKLFF.

At least ten counts were recorded for this clonotype. This rearrangement joins TRBV9 to TRBJ2-1, with TRBD2 matching 8 bases. The CDR3 consists of 15 residues. Germline V gene lookup returns CDR1 SGDLS and CDR2 YYNGEE. V was clipped by 5 bases and J by 4 bases; unmatched bases: 8. The CDR3 sequence: CASSRAGAEYNEQFF. The CDR3 DNA is TGTGCCAGCAGTCGAGCGGGGGCGGAGTACAATGAGCAGTTCTTC.

There are many counts of this clonotype. The chain employs TRBV9 and TRBJ1-2, with D unclear. The ends were cut back, 5 bases at V and 4 bases at J, with 6 bases in the middle. The CDR3 length is 11 residues. The germline CDR1 and CDR2 sequences are SGDLS and YYNGEE. In DNA form, the CDR3 reads TGTGCCAGCAGTAGCATCTATGGCTACACCTTC. Its protein product is CASSSIYGYTF.

This clonotype showed up many times. The V and J genes are TRBV9 and TRBJ2-3; D perhaps matches TRBD1 (5 bases). The CDR3 sequence is 14 residues long. Trimming removed 3 bases from V and 3 bases from J, with 11 bases in between. The germline gives CDR1 SGDLS, CDR2 YYNGEE. Here the CDR3 reads CASSGRVTTDTQYF. CDR3 in DNA: TGTGCCAGCAGCGGCAGGGTAACGACAGATACGCAGTATTTT.

This clonotype came up many times. V and J are TRBV9 and TRBJ2-3; maybe TRBD2 (6 bases). The CDR3 consists of 15 residues. V gave up 0 bases and J gave up 2 bases, with 10 bases separating them. Germline V gene lookup returns CDR1 SGDLS and CDR2 YYNGEE. CDR3: CASSVAGGNTDTQYF. Written as DNA, the CDR3 is TGTGCCAGCAGCGTAGCCGGGGGAAACACAGATACGCAGTATTTT.

This clonotype was seen repeatedly, ten times or more. The chain joins TRBV9 to TRBJ2-3; D call uncertain. The germline gives CDR1 SGDLS, CDR2 YYNGEE. Trimming removed 4 bases from V and 3 bases from J, with 12 bases in between. The CDR3 extends over 14 amino acids. This CDR3 is CASSPQSWTDTQYF. The CDR3 DNA sequence: TGTGCCAGCAGCCCCCAGTCTTGGACAGATACGCAGTATTTT.

This clonotype was counted ten times or more. The rearrangement uses TRBV9 and TRBJ2-1; 8 nucleotides match TRBD1. CDR1 is SGDLS, CDR2 YYNGEE, per germline. The CDR3 is made up of 13 amino acids. V trimming: 3 bases; J trimming: 5 bases; junction bases outside the gene matches: 1. CDR3 sequence (DNA): TGTGCCAGCAGCGAGGGACAGGACAATGAGCAGTTCTTC. This translates into CASSEGQDNEQFF. Combining the CDR3 with reference TRBV9 and TRBJ2-1 gives the whole variable domain DSGVTQTPKHLITATGQRVTLRCSPRSGDLSVYWYQQSLDQGLQFLIQYYNGEERAKGNILERFSAQQFPDLHSELNLSSLELGDSALYFCASSEGQDNEQFFGPGTRLTVL.

Many counts were recorded for this clonotype. The CDR3 is CASQPSGENTGELFF. CDR3 DNA: TGTGCCAGCCAACCGAGCGGAGAGAACACCGGGGAGCTGTTTTTT. The chain carries TRBV9 and TRBJ2-2; D perhaps matches TRBD2 (5 bases). V was trimmed by 7 bases and J by 1 base, leaving 14 bases between them. Germline CDR1 SGDLS, CDR2 YYNGEE. CDR3 length: 15 residues.

This clonotype was counted many times. The rearrangement links TRBV9 to TRBJ1-5, with TRBD1 identical over 11 bases. CDR1 is SGDLS, CDR2 YYNGEE, per germline. The CDR3 totals 15 residues. Trimming at V came to 3 bases and at J to 6 bases, leaving 5 bases not matched to a gene. The CDR3 coding sequence is TGTGCCAGCAGCGCAGGGACAGGGGGAGGTCAGCCCCAGCATTTT. This codes for CASSAGTGGGQPQHF. The variable domain in full, completed from reference TRBV9 and TRBJ1-5, reads DSGVTQTPKHLITATGQRVTLRCSPRSGDLSVYWYQQSLDQGLQFLIQYYNGEERAKGNILERFSAQQFPDLHSELNLSSLELGDSALYFCASSAGTGGGQPQHFGDGTRLSIL.

There are many counts of this clonotype. The J gene is TRBJ2-5, the V gene TRBV9; no clear D gene. Germline loops: CDR1 SGDLS, CDR2 YYNGEE. The V and J ends lost 1 base and 0 bases respectively, with 4 bases between them. The length of the CDR3 is 13 residues. The CDR3 DNA reads TGTGCCAGCAGCGTAAGCGACCAAGAGACCCAGTACTTC. It translates to CASSVSDQETQYF.